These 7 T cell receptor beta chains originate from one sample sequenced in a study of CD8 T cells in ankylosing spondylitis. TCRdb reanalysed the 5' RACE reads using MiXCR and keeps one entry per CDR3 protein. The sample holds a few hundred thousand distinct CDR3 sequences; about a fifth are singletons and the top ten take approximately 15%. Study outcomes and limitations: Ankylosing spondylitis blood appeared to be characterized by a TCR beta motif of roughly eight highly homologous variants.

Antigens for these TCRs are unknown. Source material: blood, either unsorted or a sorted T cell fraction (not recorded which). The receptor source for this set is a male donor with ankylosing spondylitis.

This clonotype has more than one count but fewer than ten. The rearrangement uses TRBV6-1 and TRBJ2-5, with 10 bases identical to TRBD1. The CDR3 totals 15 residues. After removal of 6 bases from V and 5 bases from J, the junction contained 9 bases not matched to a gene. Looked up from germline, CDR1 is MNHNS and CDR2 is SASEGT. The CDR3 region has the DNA TGTGCCAGCAGCCGACAGGGGGCAACGGGTGAGACCCAGTACTTC. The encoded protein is CASSRQGATGETQYF.

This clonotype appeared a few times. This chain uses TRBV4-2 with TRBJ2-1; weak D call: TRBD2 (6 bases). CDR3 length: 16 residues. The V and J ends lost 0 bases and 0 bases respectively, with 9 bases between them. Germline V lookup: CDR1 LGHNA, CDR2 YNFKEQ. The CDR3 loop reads CASSQDRGSSYNEQFF. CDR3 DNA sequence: TGTGCCAGCAGCCAAGATCGGGGGAGCTCCTACAATGAGCAGTTCTTC.

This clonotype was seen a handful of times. CDR3 nucleotide sequence: TGTGCCAGCAGTCCCGGGGCCGAGGGAGATACGCAGTATTTT. Translated, it gives CASSPGAEGDTQYF. The chain recombines TRBV27 with TRBJ2-3; D may match TRBD1 or TRBD2 (5 bases each). Trimming pared 5 bases from V and 5 bases from J, leaving 14 bases between. The CDR3 totals 14 residues. Germline V gives CDR1 MNHEY, CDR2 SMNVEV (reference sequence).

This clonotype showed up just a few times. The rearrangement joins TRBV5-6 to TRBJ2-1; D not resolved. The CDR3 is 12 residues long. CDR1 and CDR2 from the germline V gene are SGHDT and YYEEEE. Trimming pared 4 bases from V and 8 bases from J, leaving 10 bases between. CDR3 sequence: CASSRTRDEQFF. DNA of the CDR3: TGTGCCAGCAGCCGTACAAGGGATGAGCAGTTCTTC.

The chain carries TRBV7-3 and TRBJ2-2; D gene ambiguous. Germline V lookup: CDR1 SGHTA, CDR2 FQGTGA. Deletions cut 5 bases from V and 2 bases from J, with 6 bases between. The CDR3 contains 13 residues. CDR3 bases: TGTGCCAGCAGCCGATCTAACACCGGGGAGCTGTTTTTT. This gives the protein CASSRSNTGELFF.

CDR3 protein: CASTLQPVRTWDSGYTF. DNA of the CDR3: TGTGCCAGCACCTTACAACCGGTGAGGACTTGGGACTCCGGCTACACCTTC. The J gene is TRBJ1-2, the V gene TRBV5-6, with D perhaps matching TRBD1 (5 bases). There are 17 residues in the CDR3. Trimming stripped 6 bases from V and 8 bases from J, with 29 bases between. The V gene's germline CDR1 is SGHDT and CDR2 YYEEEE. Drawing the rest from reference TRBV5-6 and TRBJ1-2, the complete variable domain is DAGVTQSPTHLIKTRGQQVTLRCSPKSGHDTVSWYQQALGQGPQFIFQYYEEEERQRGNFPDRFSGHQFPNYSSELNVNALLLGDSALYLCASTLQPVRTWDSGYTFGSGTRLTVV.

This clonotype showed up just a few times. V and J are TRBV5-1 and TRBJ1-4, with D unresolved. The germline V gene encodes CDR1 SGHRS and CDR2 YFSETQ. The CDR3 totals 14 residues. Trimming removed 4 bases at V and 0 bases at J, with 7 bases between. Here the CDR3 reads CASSPQSTNEKLFF. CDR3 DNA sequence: TGCGCCAGCAGCCCACAGTCAACTAATGAAAAACTGTTTTTT.